This TCR delta chain was sequenced during a study of gamma-delta T cells after stem cell transplantation. V was shortened by 0 bases and J by 0 bases, with 19 bases between the two germline ends. Looked up from germline, CDR1 is GEAIGNYY and CDR2 is EKD. The CDR3 extends over 18 amino acids. TCRdb used CATT to re-call clones from the RT-PCR reads. The repertoire holds 2,500 to 3,000 delta-chain clones, with 3% to 4% as singletons. Note on this clone: TCRdb's protein for this DNA is that of a much larger clone and differs from the translation at residue 10, likely a read error; the protein shown is the DNA translation.

The clonotype originates from a human donor. It is not recorded whose cells these are; they may come from a transplant donor. Sequencing was carried out using gamma-delta T cells. The gene calls are TRDV2 and TRDJ1; the D gene could be TRDD2 or TRDD3 (5 bases each). The CDR3 loop is CACDTVTLLVINTDKLIF. The DNA for the CDR3 is TGTGCCTGTGACACCGTAACCCTACTGGTGATCAACACCGATAAACTCATCTTT.